This entry lists 19 T cell receptor beta chains sequenced from one sample in a study of post-analysis software for immune sequencing data. The authors incorporated unique molecular identifiers into the TCR beta cDNA libraries. TCRdb analysed the PCR reads with MiXCR anew, one entry per CDR3 protein. The top ten clones hold 28% of a sample with about 160,000 distinct CDR3 sequences, 35% to 40% of them seen once. The sample here was blood, taken after autologous hematopoietic stem cell transplantation. The receptors come from a girl aged 5 to 17 with multiple sclerosis.

This clonotype was observed a handful of times. The chain is built from TRBV5-6 and TRBJ2-5; D is possibly TRBD1 (6 bases). V was clipped by 4 bases and J by 4 bases, with 11 bases between them. Germline CDR1 and CDR2: SGHDT and YYEEEE. CDR3 size: 13 residues. The DNA for the CDR3 is TGTGCCAGCAGCACAACAGGGTTAGAGACCCAGTACTTC. Translation: CASSTTGLETQYF.

This chain links TRBV27 with TRBJ2-3, with 7 bases fitting TRBD2. The CDR3 extends over 17 amino acids. The trim removed 5 bases at V and 2 bases at J, leaving 13 bases unmatched. Germline V gene lookup returns CDR1 MNHEY and CDR2 SMNVEV (reference sequence). CDR3 nucleotides: TGTGCCAGCAGTGCCAGTTTATCGGGGAGGGTCACAGATACGCAGTATTTT. Protein: CASSASLSGRVTDTQYF.

The chain uses TRBV10-3 and TRBJ2-5; D is perhaps TRBD1 or TRBD2 (5 bases each). Matching the DNA end better, TRBJ2-7 makes the J call doubtful. The CDR3 is 15 residues long. In germline, CDR1 is ENHRY, CDR2 SYGVKD. CDR3 sequence: CAISDLGDLFYEQYF. The CDR3 nucleotides are TGTGCCATCAGTGACTTGGGGGATCTTTTCTACGAGCAGTACTTC.

This clonotype was picked up a small number of times. One end of the junction fails to match germline, which may point to a read error. V is TRBV7-7 and J is TRBJ2-1; 8 bases fit TRBD2. Germline V lookup: CDR1 SSHAT, CDR2 FNYEAQ (reference sequence). The CDR3 runs to 16 residues. The DNA for the CDR3 is TGTGCTAGCAGCCGCCCAGCGGGAGTCTCCTACAATGAGCAGTTCTTC. It specifies CASSRPAGVSYNEQFF.

The chain combines TRBV11-2 with TRBJ2-2, with 7 nucleotides matching TRBD1. V shed 5 bases and J 7 bases; nucleotides not matched to a gene: 7. The CDR3 has 14 amino acids. Germline V lookup: CDR1 SGHAT, CDR2 FQNNGV. In nucleotides, the CDR3 is TGTGCCAGCAGCCAAGACAGGGCGGGCGGGGAGCTGTTTTTT. It codes for CASSQDRAGGELFF. Together with reference TRBV11-2 and TRBJ2-2, the CDR3 gives the full variable domain: EAGVAQSPRYKIIEKRQSVAFWCNPISGHATLYWYQQILGQGPKLLIQFQNNGVVDDSQLPKDRFSAERLKGVDSTLKIQPAKLEDSAVYLCASSQDRAGGELFFGEGSRLTVL.

The chain carries TRBV20-1 and TRBJ2-1; perhaps TRBD1 as D (5 bases). The CDR3 sequence is 16 residues long. The V and J ends lost 0 bases and 6 bases respectively, with 18 bases between them. CDR1 and CDR2 from the germline V gene are DFQATT and SNEGSKA (reference sequence). This CDR3 reads CSARDRWLTQGNEQFF. CDR3 nucleotide sequence: TGCAGTGCTAGAGATCGTTGGTTGACTCAGGGCAATGAGCAGTTCTTC.

V is TRBV11-2 and J is TRBJ2-7; perhaps D is TRBD1 or TRBD2 (7 bases each). The V end lost 3 bases, the J end lost 3 bases, and 33 bases lay between the germline ends. CDR1 and CDR2 from the germline V gene are SGHAT and FQNNGV. This CDR3 is 21 amino acids long. The CDR3 loop is CASSLGLWGRGGLTTYYEQYF. CDR3 bases: TGTGCCAGCAGCTTGGGTTTATGGGGCAGGGGGGGCTTAACTACTTACTACGAGCAGTACTTC.

The chain combines TRBV11-2 with TRBJ2-5, with D unclear. Germline CDR1 is SGHAT and CDR2 is FQNNGV. V lost 1 base, J lost 11 bases, and 8 bases lay in between. The CDR3 is 11 amino acids. The CDR3 loop reads CASSLGGRQYF. CDR3 coding DNA: TGTGCCAGCAGCTTAGGGGGAAGGCAGTACTTC.

This clonotype was counted between two and nine times. DNA for the CDR3: TGTGCCAGCAGCGCGGGACTAGCCAAAAACATTCAGTACTTC. Translating it yields CASSAGLAKNIQYF. The chain recombines TRBV7-2 with TRBJ2-4; D is possibly TRBD2 (6 bases). Germline V gene sequence: CDR1 SGHTA, CDR2 FQGNSA. There are 14 residues in the CDR3. V was pared by 5 bases and J by 0 bases, with 8 bases between.

This clonotype was picked up a small number of times. The chain employs TRBV7-9 and TRBJ2-1, with D possibly TRBD2 on 5 matching bases. V was clipped by 7 bases and J by 6 bases, with 13 bases between them. The CDR3 spans 13 residues. In germline, CDR1 is SEHNR, CDR2 FQNEAQ (reference sequence). DNA for the CDR3: TGTGCCAGCAAGGGAGTCCCCGCCAATGAGCAGTTCTTC. Amino acids: CASKGVPANEQFF.

This clonotype came up a few times. The J gene is TRBJ2-5, the V gene TRBV5-1, with D perhaps matching TRBD1 (6 bases). The CDR3 runs to 15 residues. The V gene's germline CDR1 is SGHRS and CDR2 YFSETQ. V lost 5 bases, J lost 5 bases, and 19 bases lay in between. The CDR3 nucleotides read TGCGCCAGCAGGTTGTCAGGGGCTGAAGTGGAGACCCAGTACTTC. This encodes CASRLSGAEVETQYF.

The chain couples TRBV7-3 to TRBJ2-1; TRBD2 agrees at 9 bases. Germline assignment: CDR1 SGHTA and CDR2 FQGTGA. V lost 5 bases, J lost 8 bases, and 19 bases stayed unmatched. The length of the CDR3 is 18 residues. The CDR3 DNA is TGTGCCAGCAGCCGAAATAGCCGTAGCGGGAGAGGTCTCGATGAGCAGTTCTTC. Translated, it gives CASSRNSRSGRGLDEQFF. The whole variable domain, remainder taken from reference TRBV7-3 and TRBJ2-1, is GAGVSQTPSNKVTEKGKYVELRCDPISGHTALYWYRQSLGQGPEFLIYFQGTGAADDSGLPNDRFFAVRPEGSVSTLKIQRTERGDSAVYLCASSRNSRSGRGLDEQFFGPGTRLTVL.

This clonotype showed up just a few times. The rearrangement uses TRBV7-3 and TRBJ2-1; 11 nucleotides match TRBD2. CDR1 SGHTA and CDR2 FQGTGA come from the germline V gene. Trimming cost V 4 bases and J 8 bases; bases outside gene matches: 4. This CDR3 comprises 14 residues. As DNA, the CDR3 is TGTGCCAGCAGCTATAGCGGGAGGGCCCATGAGCAGTTCTTC. It specifies CASSYSGRAHEQFF.

This clonotype was detected once. V gene TRBV20-1 combines with J gene TRBJ2-3; D unclear. Germline V gene data show CDR1 as DFQATT and CDR2 as SNEGSKA (reference sequence). The CDR3 spans 17 residues. The ends were cut back, 0 bases at V and 4 bases at J, with 20 bases in the middle. CDR3 in amino acids: CSARDIPGVGPADTQYF. In DNA, the CDR3 is TGCAGTGCTAGAGATATTCCCGGAGTGGGTCCTGCAGATACGCAGTATTTT.

This chain connects TRBV20-1 to TRBJ2-5, with 7 bases fitting TRBD2. V trimming: 2 bases; J trimming: 5 bases; junction bases outside the gene matches: 8. The germline V gene encodes CDR1 DFQATT and CDR2 SNEGSKA (reference sequence). This CDR3 is built from 14 residues. The CDR3 protein is CSARNGEGRETQYF. The CDR3 nucleotides read TGCAGTGCTAGAAACGGGGAGGGGCGGGAGACCCAGTACTTC.

This clonotype was recorded a few times. The V and J genes are TRBV29-1 and TRBJ1-1, with D possibly TRBD1 on 5 matching bases. Per the germline V gene, CDR1 is SQVTM and CDR2 is ANQGSEA. V shed 2 bases and J shed 5 bases, with 12 bases lying between them. The CDR3 has 13 residues. The CDR3 sequence is CSVEFGWGTEAFF. The CDR3 nucleotides read TGCAGCGTTGAATTCGGGTGGGGGACTGAAGCTTTCTTT.

This CDR3 is CASSLRQGPNTEAFF. The CDR3, as DNA: TGTGCCAGCAGCCTAAGACAGGGGCCGAACACTGAAGCTTTCTTT. The chain couples TRBV14 to TRBJ1-1, with 8 bases that match TRBD1. The J segment lost 1 base and the V segment lost 4 bases, leaving 5 bases of the junction unmatched. The CDR3 sequence is 15 residues long. CDR1 SGHDN and CDR2 FVKESK come from the germline V gene.

This sequence joins TRBV9 and TRBJ1-1, with D hard to call. The V end was cut by 0 bases, the J end by 3 bases, with 6 bases between. This CDR3 comprises 13 residues. CDR1 is SGDLS, CDR2 YYNGEE, per germline. The CDR3 is CASSVAGDTEAFF. The CDR3 nucleotides read TGTGCCAGCAGCGTAGCCGGAGACACTGAAGCTTTCTTT.

The chain uses TRBV3-1 and TRBJ2-7; D is perhaps TRBD2 (6 bases). From germline, CDR1 is LGHDT and CDR2 YNNKEL (reference sequence). The CDR3 totals 17 residues. V lost 4 bases and J lost 1, with 20 bases in between. CDR3 sequence (DNA): TGTGCCAGCAGCCTCCACCGGGACTTGCCCTCTTCCTACGAGCAGTACTTC. Translation: CASSLHRDLPSSYEQYF.